These 3 T cell receptor beta chains were sequenced from one sample in a study of CD8 T cells in ankylosing spondylitis. Via MiXCR, TCRdb re-called the 5' RACE reads, giving one row per CDR3 protein. This table has 35,000 to 50,000 distinct CDR3 sequences, about 4.2% appearing once. Input material: blood, either unsorted or a sorted T cell fraction (not recorded which). These receptors all stem from a female donor with ankylosing spondylitis or in good health (not recorded which).

This clonotype has a count of ten or more. CDR3 amino acids: CASSGSGGTETQYF. In DNA, the CDR3 is TGTGCCAGCAGCGGGTCAGGGGGCACTGAGACCCAGTACTTC. V usage is TRBV9 and J usage is TRBJ2-5; 8 bases map to TRBD1. This CDR3 spans 14 amino acids. Germline V gives CDR1 SGDLS, CDR2 YYNGEE. V was pared by 3 bases and J by 5 bases, with 6 bases of the junction left unmatched.

Ten or more counts support this clonotype. The chain is built from TRBV9 and TRBJ1-1; D not resolved. The CDR3 is 15 residues long. Germline V gene lookup returns CDR1 SGDLS and CDR2 YYNGEE. V was shortened by 4 bases and J by 1 base, with 14 bases between the two germline ends. CDR3 loop: CASSPRWGSNTEAFF. Here the CDR3 DNA reads TGTGCCAGCAGCCCCCGGTGGGGATCGAACACTGAAGCTTTCTTT.

This clonotype was found many times. The chain carries TRBV9 and TRBJ2-2; maybe TRBD1 (5 bases). Deletions cut 4 bases from V and 3 bases from J, with 7 bases between. Germline CDR1 is SGDLS and CDR2 is YYNGEE. The CDR3 consists of 13 residues. The CDR3 loop reads CASSKTDTGELFF. CDR3 DNA sequence: TGTGCCAGCAGCAAGACAGACACCGGGGAGCTGTTTTTT.